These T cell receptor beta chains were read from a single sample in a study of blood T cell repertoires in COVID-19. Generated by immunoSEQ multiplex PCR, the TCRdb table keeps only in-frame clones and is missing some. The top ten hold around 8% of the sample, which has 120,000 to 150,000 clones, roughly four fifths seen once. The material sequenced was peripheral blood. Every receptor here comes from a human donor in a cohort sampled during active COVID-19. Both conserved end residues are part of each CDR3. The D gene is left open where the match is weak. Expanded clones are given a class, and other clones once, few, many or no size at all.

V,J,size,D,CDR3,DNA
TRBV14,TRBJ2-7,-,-,CASSPRLGLFGYEQYF,TGTGCCAGCAGCCCAAGACTGGGGCTATTCGGCTACGAGCAGTACTTC
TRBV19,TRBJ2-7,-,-,CASSAQGRKSSYEQYF,TGTGCCAGTAGTGCTCAGGGTAGAAAAAGCTCCTACGAGCAGTACTTC
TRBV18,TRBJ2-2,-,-,CASSPNQGLTGELFF,TGTGCCAGCTCACCAAATCAGGGTCTGACCGGGGAGCTGTTTTTT
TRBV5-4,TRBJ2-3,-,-,CASSALGSPGTDTQYF,TGTGCCAGCAGCGCCCTCGGTTCTCCGGGCACAGATACGCAGTATTTT
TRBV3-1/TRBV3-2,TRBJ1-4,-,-,CASSFSRKGEKLFF,TGTGCCAGCAGCTTTTCGCGCAAGGGGGAAAAACTGTTTTTT
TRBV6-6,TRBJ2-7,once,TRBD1,CASSYSLQGAGEQYF,TGTGCCAGCAGTTACTCGTTACAGGGGGCTGGCGAGCAGTACTTC
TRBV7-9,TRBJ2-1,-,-,CASSLGQHLDSYNEQFF,TGTGCCAGCAGCTTAGGACAGCACCTAGACTCCTACAATGAGCAGTTCTTC
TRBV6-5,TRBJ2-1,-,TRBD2,CASSRLAGGKNEQFF,TGTGCCAGCAGTAGACTAGCGGGGGGGAAGAATGAGCAGTTCTTC
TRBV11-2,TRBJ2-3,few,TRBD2,CASSWLAGVQYF,TGTGCCAGCAGCTGGCTAGCGGGGGTGCAGTATTTT
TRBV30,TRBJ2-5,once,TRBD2,CAWSPPRASGAETQYF,TGTGCCTGGAGTCCCCCCAGGGCTAGCGGGGCTGAGACCCAGTACTTC
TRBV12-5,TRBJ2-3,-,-,CASGLGKKSQGFNFADTQYF,TGTGCTAGTGGTTTGGGAAAGAAATCACAGGGTTTTAACTTTGCAGATACGCAGTATTTT
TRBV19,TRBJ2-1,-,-,CASSMSQYNEQFF,TGTGCCAGTAGTATGTCACAGTACAATGAGCAGTTCTTC
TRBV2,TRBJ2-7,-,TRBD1,CASRRQGSSYEQYF,TGTGCCAGCAGACGACAGGGCAGCTCCTACGAGCAGTACTTC
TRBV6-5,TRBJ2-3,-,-,CATRSGGAHTQYF,TGTGCCACTAGATCCGGAGGGGCCCATACGCAGTATTTT
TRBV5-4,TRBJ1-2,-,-,CASSLGQVPGGYTF,TGTGCCAGCAGCTTGGGACAGGTGCCCGGGGGCTACACCTTC
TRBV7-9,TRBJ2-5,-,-,CASSPRMEIFQETQYF,TGTGCCAGCAGCCCCCGCATGGAGATTTTCCAAGAGACCCAGTACTTC
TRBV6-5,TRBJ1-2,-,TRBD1,CASSLRDSRLNYGYTF,TGTGCCAGCAGTTTACGGGACAGCCGACTAAACTATGGCTACACCTTC
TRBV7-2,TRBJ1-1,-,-,CASSLVRNTEAFF,TGTGCCAGCAGCTTAGTGCGGAACACTGAAGCTTTCTTT
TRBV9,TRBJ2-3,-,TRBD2,CASSGLAGGSPDTQYF,TGTGCCAGCAGCGGACTAGCGGGGGGGAGCCCAGATACGCAGTATTTT
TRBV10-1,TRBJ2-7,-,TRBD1,CARTGTGSLPTSLEQYF,TGCGCCAGAACCGGGACAGGGTCTTTGCCAACCAGTTTAGAGCAGTACTTC
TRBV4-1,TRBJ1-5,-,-,CASSQVAREDQPQHF,TGCGCCAGCAGCCAAGTCGCCAGGGAGGATCAGCCCCAGCATTTT
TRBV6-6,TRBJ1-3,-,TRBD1,CASSSDRSGNTIYF,TGTGCCAGCAGTTCGGACAGGTCTGGAAACACCATATATTTT
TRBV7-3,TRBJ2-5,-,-,CASSQMGASETQYF,TGTGCCAGCAGCCAAATGGGGGCCAGCGAGACCCAGTACTTC
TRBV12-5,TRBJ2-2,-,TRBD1,CASGLEGWGTGKTGELFF,TGTGCTAGTGGCCTGGAGGGGTGGGGGACAGGGAAAACCGGGGAGCTGTTTTTT
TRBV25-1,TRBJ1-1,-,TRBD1,CASRQTGEGTEAFF,TGTGCCAGCAGACAGACAGGGGAGGGCACTGAAGCTTTCTTT